The sequence of this T cell receptor beta chain was determined in a study of cytomegalovirus exposure and HLA in healthy donors. For the study at large: A later analysis reported the roughly 130 validation repertoires used the same platform as the roughly 700 first-cohort repertoires.

Clones were sequenced by immunoSEQ multiplex PCR, and TCRdb holds only the in-frame ones, with some missing. The data show fewer than 200,000 clones, roughly 84% seen once. As concerns this clone: Its antigen is currently unknown.

The study's findings and limits: A few chains tied to CMV proved CMV antigen-specific in vitro.

The donors were in the approximately 120-subject validation cohort; that cohort was separate from the roughly 700-subject first cohort. The specimen was PBMCs. The receptor's source is a woman aged 18-30 years in good health and CMV-seropositive.

CDR3 in amino acids: CASTPARGPRGPQHF. In DNA, the CDR3 is TGTGCCAGCACCCCGGCGCGTGGGCCCAGGGGACCCCAGCATTTT. The gene calls are TRBV11-3 and TRBJ1-5; maybe TRBD1 (6 bases). V shed 7 bases and J shed 10 bases, with 23 bases lying between them. The CDR3 has 15 amino acids. The germline CDR1 and CDR2 sequences are SGHNT and YENEEA.